This T cell receptor beta chain was retrieved from a study of blood T cell repertoires in COVID-19. About the research overall: Sites in the United States, Italy and Spain provided acute and convalescent COVID-19 samples. Sources were T cells, B-cell-depleted T cells, or PBMCs; the material itself was cDNA or gDNA.

Original methodology: Using reference gene primer amplification, nucleated cell counts were estimated. The repertoire was sequenced with immunoSEQ multiplex PCR; TCRdb's copy has only in-frame clones and lacks some. For V, J and clone size, that table is used; D and trimming come from the DNA. The data hold roughly 240,000 clones, with roughly 85% observed a single time. The Seattle patients, enrolled during active infection, were followed longitudinally. Input material: peripheral blood. This TCR came from a man in his forties or fifties with COVID-19, enrolled during active disease.

CDR3 nucleotide sequence: TGTGCCAGCAGCTTGGAAATGAGGGACGAGCAGTACTTC. Translated, it gives CASSLEMRDEQYF. This chain joins TRBV5-5 and TRBJ2-7; D might be TRBD2 (5 bases). Germline V gene lookup returns CDR1 SGHKS and CDR2 YYEKEE (reference sequence). Trimming pared 0 bases from V and 5 bases from J, leaving 9 bases between. CDR3 length: 13 amino acids.